This T cell receptor (beta chain) was documented in a study of cytomegalovirus exposure and HLA in healthy donors. Whole-study context: As an earlier analysis found, 150 million to 200 million T cells yielded 100 million to 130 million unique TCR beta sequences.

This PCR relied on a set of 60 Vbeta primers and 13 Jbeta primers. Generated by immunoSEQ multiplex PCR, the TCRdb table keeps only in-frame clones and is missing some. The table has more than 50,000 clones, around two thirds seen once; the top ten hold just under 20%. Whole-study results and caveats: A later analysis linked roughly 17,000 TCR beta sequences to HLA alleles at 0.05 false discovery rate. One later analysis reportedly identified an Asian-associated ancestry cluster that showed fewer N-insertions than the roughly 640-donor mean.

This CDR3 region has 15 residues. With V trimmed by 0 bases and J by 2 bases, 3 bases remained unmatched. Looked up from germline, CDR1 is SGHTS and CDR2 is YDEGEE. This clone was counted between two and nine times. Its antigen is not known. V usage is TRBV5-8 and J usage is TRBJ2-5; 8 bases match TRBD1. The clonotype originates from a woman aged 55 to 70 in good health and CMV-seropositive. The sequenced material came from PBMCs. The CDR3 DNA reads as TGTGCCAGCAGCTTGGCCCAGGGGGCTCAAGAGACCCAGTACTTC. It specifies CASSLAQGAQETQYF.